This T cell receptor beta chain was sequenced during a study of T cell clones after liver transplantation. Looking at the study overall: Standard immunosuppression, with no induction, continued until 12-24 months after transplant. Tolerant meant at least one year fully off immunosuppression without liver enzymes above twice normal.

Overall study findings and caveats: A significant post-transplant drop in circulating graft-donor-reactive CD4 TCRbeta sequences occurred in most of the 8 subjects. Graft donor-reactive T cells possibly entered the graft instead of undergoing deletion.

Libraries were prepared by immunoSEQ multiplex PCR; TCRdb keeps only in-frame clonotypes and omits some of them. The profile shows over 60,000 clones, 80% of them singletons. The germline CDR1 and CDR2 sequences are MNHNS and SASEGT. There are 18 residues in the CDR3. J gave up 1 base and V 3 bases, and 8 bases lay outside the gene matches. Notes on this clone: The antigen is undetermined.

The J gene is TRBJ2-3, the V gene TRBV6-1; 12 positions match TRBD2. This clonotype was sampled from a human donor who received a liver transplant. Sequences were derived from CD4+ T cells from blood, sampled before liver transplant. The CDR3 here is CASSEMLAGGPGTDTQYF. The DNA for the CDR3 is TGTGCCAGCAGTGAGATGCTAGCGGGAGGGCCAGGCACAGATACGCAGTATTTT.